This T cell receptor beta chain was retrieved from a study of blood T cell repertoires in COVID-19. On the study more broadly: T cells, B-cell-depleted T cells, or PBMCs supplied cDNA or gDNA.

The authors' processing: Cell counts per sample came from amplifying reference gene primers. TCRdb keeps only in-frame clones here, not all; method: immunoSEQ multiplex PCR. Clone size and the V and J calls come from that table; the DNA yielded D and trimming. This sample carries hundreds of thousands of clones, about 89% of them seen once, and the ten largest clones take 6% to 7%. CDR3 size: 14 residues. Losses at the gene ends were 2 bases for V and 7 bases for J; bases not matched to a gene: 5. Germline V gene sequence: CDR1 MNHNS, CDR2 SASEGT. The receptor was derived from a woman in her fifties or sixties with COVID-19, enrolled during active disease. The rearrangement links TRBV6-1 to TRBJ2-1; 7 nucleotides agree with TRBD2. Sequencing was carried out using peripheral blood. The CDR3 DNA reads TGTGCCAGCAGTGAACAGTATAGCGGGAATGAGCAGTTCTTC. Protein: CASSEQYSGNEQFF.